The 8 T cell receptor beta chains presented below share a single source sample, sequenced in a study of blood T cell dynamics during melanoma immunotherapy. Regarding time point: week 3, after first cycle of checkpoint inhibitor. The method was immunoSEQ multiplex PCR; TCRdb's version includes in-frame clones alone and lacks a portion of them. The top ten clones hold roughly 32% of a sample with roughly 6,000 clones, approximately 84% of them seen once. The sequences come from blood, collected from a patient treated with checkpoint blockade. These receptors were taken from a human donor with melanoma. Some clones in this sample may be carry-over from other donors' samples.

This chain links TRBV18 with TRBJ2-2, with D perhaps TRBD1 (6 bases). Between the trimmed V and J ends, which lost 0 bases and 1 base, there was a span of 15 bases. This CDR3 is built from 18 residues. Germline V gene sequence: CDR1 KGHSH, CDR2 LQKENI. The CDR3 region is CASSPPSTGPMNTGELFF. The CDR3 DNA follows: TGTGCCAGCTCACCACCGTCGACAGGTCCTATGAACACCGGGGAGCTGTTTTTT.

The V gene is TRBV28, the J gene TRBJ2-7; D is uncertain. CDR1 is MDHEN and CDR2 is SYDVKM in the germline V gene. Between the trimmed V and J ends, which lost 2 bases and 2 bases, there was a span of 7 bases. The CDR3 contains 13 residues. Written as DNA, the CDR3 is TGTGCCAGCAGTTTAACTGGTCCCTACGAGCAGTACTTC. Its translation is CASSLTGPYEQYF.

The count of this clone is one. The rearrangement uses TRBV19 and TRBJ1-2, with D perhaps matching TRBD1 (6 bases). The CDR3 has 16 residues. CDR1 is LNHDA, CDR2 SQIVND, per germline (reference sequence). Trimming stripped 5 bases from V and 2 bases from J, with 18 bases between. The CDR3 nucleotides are TGTGCCAGTAGTCGACTTACAGGGTCAGTCAACTATGGCTACACCTTC. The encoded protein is CASSRLTGSVNYGYTF.

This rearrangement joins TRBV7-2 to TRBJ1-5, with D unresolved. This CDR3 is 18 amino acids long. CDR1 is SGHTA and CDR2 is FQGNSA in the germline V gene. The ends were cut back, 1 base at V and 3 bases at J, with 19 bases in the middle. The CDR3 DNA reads TGTGCCAGCAGCTTAGGGCCTCCGACGGGTGTTAACAATCAGCCCCAGCATTTT. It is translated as CASSLGPPTGVNNQPQHF.

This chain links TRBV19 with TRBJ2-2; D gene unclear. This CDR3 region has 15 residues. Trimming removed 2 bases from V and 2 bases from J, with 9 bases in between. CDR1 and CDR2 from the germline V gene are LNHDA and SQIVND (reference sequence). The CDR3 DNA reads TGTGCCAGTAGTATATACACTGAAAACACCGGGGAGCTGTTTTTT. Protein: CASSIYTENTGELFF.

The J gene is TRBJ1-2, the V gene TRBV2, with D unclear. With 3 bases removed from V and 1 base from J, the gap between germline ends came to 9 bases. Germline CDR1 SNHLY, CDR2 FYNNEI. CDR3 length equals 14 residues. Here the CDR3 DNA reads TGTGCCAGCAGTGAGGCAGTCAATAACTATGGCTACACCTTC. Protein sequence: CASSEAVNNYGYTF.

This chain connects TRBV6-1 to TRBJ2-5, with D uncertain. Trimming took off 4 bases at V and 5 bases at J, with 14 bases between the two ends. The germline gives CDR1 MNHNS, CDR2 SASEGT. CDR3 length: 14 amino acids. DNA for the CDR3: TGTGCCAGCAGTGCCTGGCTGGGTGGGGAGACCCAGTACTTC. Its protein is CASSAWLGGETQYF.

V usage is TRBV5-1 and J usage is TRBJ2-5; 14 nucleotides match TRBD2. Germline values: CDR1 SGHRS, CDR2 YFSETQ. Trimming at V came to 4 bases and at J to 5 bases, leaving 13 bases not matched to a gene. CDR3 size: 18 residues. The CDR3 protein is CASSLETSGGAKSETQYF. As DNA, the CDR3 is TGCGCCAGCAGCCTCGAGACTAGCGGGGGGGCCAAGAGTGAGACCCAGTACTTC.